Presented here are 26 T cell receptor beta chains from one specimen sequenced in a study of graft-versus-host responses after intestinal transplantation. Only in-frame clones appear in the TCRdb table, and some are missing; sequencing was by immunoSEQ multiplex PCR. Of 40,000 or so clones detected, roughly four fifths appear once; the ten largest clones hold roughly 3.4%. The source material was PBMCs, sampled roughly 1,000 days after transplant. Every receptor here comes from a human patient who received an intestinal transplant, so some T cells may come from the graft donor.

The rearrangement joins TRBV11-2 to TRBJ2-7; 8 nucleotides line up with TRBD1. This CDR3 has 16 amino acids. Germline CDR1 is SGHAT and CDR2 is FQNNGV. V was pared by 2 bases and J by 4 bases, with 10 bases of the junction left unmatched. CDR3 protein: CASSLSSDRGGYEQYF. The CDR3 nucleotides are TGTGCCAGCAGCTTATCTTCCGACAGGGGCGGGTACGAGCAGTACTTC.

This chain connects TRBV28 to TRBJ1-1; TRBD1 aligns across 10 bases. The V and J ends lost 6 bases and 4 bases, in that order; junction bases with no gene match: 5. The CDR3 is 14 residues long. Germline V gene lookup returns CDR1 MDHEN and CDR2 SYDVKM. The CDR3 region has the DNA TGTGCCAGCAGGGGGGGACAGGGGAGCACTGAAGCTTTCTTT. Translated, it gives CASRGGQGSTEAFF. The whole variable domain, filled in from reference TRBV28 and TRBJ1-1, reads DVKVTQSSRYLVKRTGEKVFLECVQDMDHENMFWYRQDPGLGLRLIYFSYDVKMKEKGDIPEGYSVSREKKERFSLILESASTNQTSMYLCASRGGQGSTEAFFGQGTRLTVV.

The chain is built from TRBV6-5 and TRBJ2-1, with no clear D. Per germline, CDR1 MNHEY and CDR2 SVGAGI. Trimming pared 7 bases from V and 11 bases from J, leaving 18 bases between. The CDR3 sequence is 13 residues long. Written as DNA, the CDR3 is TGTGCCAGCACCCAGAGTCGTGTCGGACAGCAGTTCTTC. Residues: CASTQSRVGQQFF.

This clone appeared a few times. The rearrangement uses TRBV4-1 and TRBJ1-1; D gene unclear. V was cut by 0 bases and J by 3 bases, with 11 bases left in between. The CDR3 contains 15 residues. Per the germline V gene, CDR1 is MGHRA and CDR2 is YSYEKL. CDR3 loop: CASSQDRGQYTEAFF. CDR3 sequence (DNA): TGCGCCAGCAGCCAAGACCGAGGGCAGTACACTGAAGCTTTCTTT.

The V gene is TRBV5-6, the J gene TRBJ1-5; tentative D call: TRBD1 (6 bases). CDR3 length equals 14 residues. V was pared by 0 bases and J by 6 bases, with 10 bases between. CDR1 is SGHDT, CDR2 YYEEEE, per germline. The CDR3 coding sequence is TGTGCCAGCAGCTTGGGCGGGACACCTCAGCCCCAGCATTTT. Encoded protein: CASSLGGTPQPQHF.

This clone was recorded a few times. The rearrangement joins TRBV6-5 to TRBJ1-4; TRBD1 matches at 7 bases. Germline CDR1 MNHEY, CDR2 SVGAGI. The J segment lost 8 bases and the V segment lost 5 bases, leaving 8 bases of the junction unmatched. The CDR3 sequence is 14 residues long. The CDR3 coding sequence is TGTGCCAGCAGTCCTGACAGGGATGGCGAAAAACTGTTTTTT. Translated, it gives CASSPDRDGEKLFF.

Only one count was recorded for this clone. The V call is TRBV19, the J call TRBJ2-5; D possibly corresponds to TRBD2 (5 bases). CDR3 size: 13 residues. CDR1 and CDR2 (germline): LNHDA, SQIVND (reference sequence). V shed 3 bases and J shed 4 bases, with 9 bases lying between them. CDR3 region: CASSMRVGETQYF. DNA of the CDR3: TGTGCCAGTAGTATGAGGGTTGGAGAGACCCAGTACTTC. Combining the CDR3 with reference TRBV19 and TRBJ2-5 gives the whole variable domain DGGITQSPKYLFRKEGQNVTLSCEQNLNHDAMYWYRQDPGQGLRLIYYSQIVNDFQKGDIAEGYSVSREKKESFPLTVTSAQKNPTAFYLCASSMRVGETQYFGPGTRLLVL.

The gene calls are TRBV28 and TRBJ2-5; TRBD2 matches at 7 bases. Trimming at V came to 6 bases and at J to 5 bases, leaving 12 bases not matched to a gene. The CDR3 covers 15 residues. Germline V gene lookup returns CDR1 MDHEN and CDR2 SYDVKM. CDR3 sequence: CASSWGGTGVETQYF. The CDR3 DNA follows: TGTGCCAGCAGCTGGGGGGGGACGGGGGTCGAGACCCAGTACTTC. The full variable domain, completed using reference TRBV28 and TRBJ2-5, is DVKVTQSSRYLVKRTGEKVFLECVQDMDHENMFWYRQDPGLGLRLIYFSYDVKMKEKGDIPEGYSVSREKKERFSLILESASTNQTSMYLCASSWGGTGVETQYFGPGTRLLVL.

CDR3 DNA: TGTGCCAGCAGCTTAGAATTCGGGACAGGGAATTCACCCCTCCACTTT. This gives the protein CASSLEFGTGNSPLHF. V is TRBV7-9 and J is TRBJ1-6; 9 bases line up with TRBD1. The CDR3 length is 16 residues. V gave up 1 base and J gave up 7 bases; unmatched junction bases: 5. Germline CDR1 is SEHNR and CDR2 is FQNEAQ (reference sequence).

The CDR3 DNA reads as TGCGCCAGCAGCGTCATGAGCGGGGGCTCGGGCACCGGGGAGCTGTTTTTT. Residues: CASSVMSGGSGTGELFF. The chain carries TRBV5-1 and TRBJ2-2, with TRBD2 identical over 8 bases. Unmatched junction bases numbered 12, after V lost 4 bases and J lost 4 bases. Germline V CDR1 and CDR2: SGHRS, YFSETQ. The CDR3 spans 17 residues.

This clone appeared once. This chain connects TRBV30 to TRBJ1-1; tentative D call: TRBD1 (6 bases). The CDR3 contains 14 residues. Germline CDR1 GTSNPN, CDR2 SVGIG (reference sequence). The ends were cut back, 2 bases at V and 2 bases at J, with 12 bases in the middle. In nucleotides, the CDR3 is TGTGCCTGGAGTCCCGGGACATACAACACTGAAGCTTTCTTT. The encoded protein is CAWSPGTYNTEAFF.

Details on this clone: Mismatch with germline at one junction end may stem from a read error. This chain connects TRBV5-1 to TRBJ2-7; 9 nucleotides match TRBD2. The CDR3 contains 15 residues. Per the germline V gene, CDR1 is SGHRS and CDR2 is YFSETQ. CDR3 protein: CASSLVASGVYEQYF. CDR3 nucleotide sequence: TGTGCCAGCAGCTTGGTGGCTAGCGGGGTCTACGAGCAGTACTTC.

The chain recombines TRBV7-9 with TRBJ2-5, with 8 bases aligning to TRBD1. The trim removed 4 bases at V and 4 bases at J, leaving 8 bases unmatched. CDR3 size: 15 residues. In germline, CDR1 is SEHNR, CDR2 FQNEAQ (reference sequence). The CDR3 DNA sequence: TGTGCCAGCAGCTCAACAGGACAGGGCCGAGAGACCCAGTACTTC. It encodes CASSSTGQGRETQYF.

The rearrangement joins TRBV4-1 to TRBJ1-2, with D hard to call. Germline-derived CDR1 and CDR2 are MGHRA and YSYEKL. Between the trimmed V and J ends, which lost 4 bases and 0 bases, there was a span of 6 bases. This CDR3 has 13 residues. The CDR3 protein is CASSLGTNYGYTF. The DNA of the CDR3 is TGCGCCAGCAGCCTAGGTACTAACTATGGCTACACCTTC.

This clone was detected a few times. The V gene is TRBV5-1, the J gene TRBJ1-1, with D hard to call. The ends were cut back, 4 bases at V and 9 bases at J, with 13 bases in the middle. Germline V gives CDR1 SGHRS, CDR2 YFSETQ. The CDR3 is 12 amino acids. CDR3 sequence (DNA): TGCGCCAGCAGCCCTGAATCTCCTCAAGCTTTCTTT. This sequence encodes CASSPESPQAFF.

The chain joins TRBV19 to TRBJ1-2; TRBD1 is a possible D gene (6 bases). Trimming shortened V by 7 bases and J by 4 bases, and 16 bases separated the two germline ends. The length of the CDR3 is 14 residues. CDR1 and CDR2 (germline): LNHDA, SQIVND (reference sequence). CDR3 sequence reads: CASITTGSGYGYTF. CDR3 nucleotides: TGTGCCAGTATTACGACAGGCAGTGGCTATGGCTACACCTTC.

The gene calls are TRBV4-2 and TRBJ2-7; D call uncertain. Germline V gene data show CDR1 as LGHNA and CDR2 as YNFKEQ. The CDR3 totals 15 residues. The ends were cut back, 1 base at V and 2 bases at J, with 12 bases in the middle. Written as DNA, the CDR3 is TGTGCCAGCAGCCAAGGTGAAGGCATTACCTACGAGCAGTACTTC. Translated: CASSQGEGITYEQYF.

About this clone itself: The same CDR3 arises from other DNA sequences in this sample as well. V gene TRBV7-9 combines with J gene TRBJ1-2; 8 bases agree with TRBD1. The CDR3 sequence is 13 residues long. From germline, CDR1 is SEHNR and CDR2 FQNEAQ (reference sequence). Trimming cost V 4 bases and J 6 bases; bases outside gene matches: 4. The CDR3 DNA reads as TGTGCCAGCAGCTCCCACAGGGGGGATGGCTACACCTTC. It encodes CASSSHRGDGYTF.

This chain links TRBV11-2 with TRBJ1-1; no reliable D call. Germline V gives CDR1 SGHAT, CDR2 FQNNGV. The CDR3 has 12 amino acids. The V end was cut by 5 bases, the J end by 7 bases, with 11 bases between. The CDR3 sequence is CASSLRQVEAFF. The CDR3 DNA is TGTGCCAGCAGCCTGAGGCAGGTTGAAGCTTTCTTT. Together with reference TRBV11-2 and TRBJ1-1, the CDR3 gives the full variable domain: EAGVAQSPRYKIIEKRQSVAFWCNPISGHATLYWYQQILGQGPKLLIQFQNNGVVDDSQLPKDRFSAERLKGVDSTLKIQPAKLEDSAVYLCASSLRQVEAFFGQGTRLTVV.

The rearrangement links TRBV28 to TRBJ1-5, with 7 bases that match TRBD1. The CDR3 spans 15 residues. V shed 6 bases and J 6 bases; nucleotides not matched to a gene: 11. Germline V gene lookup returns CDR1 MDHEN and CDR2 SYDVKM. CDR3 DNA sequence: TGTGCCAGCAGATACCAGACAGGGTATGGTCAGCCCCAGCATTTT. As protein: CASRYQTGYGQPQHF.

CDR3 nucleotides: TGTGCCAGCAGTCGTCTCATGAACACTGAAGCTTTCTTT. It is translated as CASSRLMNTEAFF. The rearrangement links TRBV6-5 to TRBJ1-1, with D hard to call. The germline gives CDR1 MNHEY, CDR2 SVGAGI. Trimming stripped 5 bases from V and 0 bases from J, with 7 bases between. The CDR3 is 13 amino acids.

The chain combines TRBV5-6 with TRBJ2-7; the match to TRBD1 covers 8 bases. Trimming cost V 5 bases and J 6 bases; bases outside gene matches: 7. CDR1 is SGHDT and CDR2 is YYEEEE in the germline V gene. This CDR3 is built from 13 residues. In nucleotides, the CDR3 is TGTGCCAGCAGTCTTCCAGGGGGCGGCGAGCAGTACTTC. Protein sequence: CASSLPGGGEQYF.

The rearrangement uses TRBV6-4 and TRBJ2-1; 9 bases line up with TRBD1. The J segment lost 0 bases and the V segment lost 4 bases, leaving 4 bases of the junction unmatched. The germline V gene has CDR1 MRHNA and CDR2 SNTAGT. The CDR3 runs to 16 residues. CDR3 nucleotides: TGTGCCAGCAGTGCCAAGACAGGGGGCTCCTACAATGAGCAGTTCTTC. Residues: CASSAKTGGSYNEQFF.

The V gene is TRBV5-1, the J gene TRBJ2-2, with 9 bases identical to TRBD2. V shed 5 bases, J shed 6 bases, and the junction held 14 bases outside the gene matches. The CDR3 is 17 amino acids. Per germline, CDR1 SGHRS and CDR2 YFSETQ. The CDR3 sequence: CASRGIAGVMAPGELFF. In nucleotides, the CDR3 is TGCGCCAGCAGGGGGATAGCGGGAGTAATGGCCCCCGGGGAGCTGTTTTTT.

V and J are TRBV7-8 and TRBJ2-1; 7 nucleotides align to TRBD2. The CDR3 totals 18 residues. Germline trimming cut 0 bases from V and 2 bases from J; bases unmatched to any gene: 10. Germline-derived CDR1 and CDR2 are SGHVS and FQNEAQ. CDR3: CASSLALLADYTYNEQFF. The CDR3 nucleotides are TGTGCCAGCAGCTTAGCCCTCCTAGCGGACTATACCTACAATGAGCAGTTCTTC.

This clone showed up just once. One end of the junction varies from germline; a read error may be responsible. The chain is built from TRBV7-7 and TRBJ2-7; D is unclear. The CDR3 has 13 amino acids. Germline CDR1 SSHAT, CDR2 FNYEAQ (reference sequence). The CDR3 loop reads CASSLSGSYEQYF. The CDR3 DNA follows: TGTGCTAGCAGCTTGTCCGGTTCCTACGAGCAGTACTTC.